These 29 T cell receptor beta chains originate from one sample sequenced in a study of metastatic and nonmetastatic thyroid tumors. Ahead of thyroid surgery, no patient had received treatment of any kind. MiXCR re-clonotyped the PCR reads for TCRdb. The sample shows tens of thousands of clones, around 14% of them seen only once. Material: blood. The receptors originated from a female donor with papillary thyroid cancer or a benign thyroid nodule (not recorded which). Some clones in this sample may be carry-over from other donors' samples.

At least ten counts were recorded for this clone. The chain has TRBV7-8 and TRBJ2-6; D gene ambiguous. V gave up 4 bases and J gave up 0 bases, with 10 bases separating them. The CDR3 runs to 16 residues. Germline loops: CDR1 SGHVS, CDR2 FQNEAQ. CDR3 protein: CASSSRRVSGANVLTF. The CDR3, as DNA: TGTGCCAGCAGCTCAAGACGGGTCTCTGGGGCCAACGTCCTGACTTTC.

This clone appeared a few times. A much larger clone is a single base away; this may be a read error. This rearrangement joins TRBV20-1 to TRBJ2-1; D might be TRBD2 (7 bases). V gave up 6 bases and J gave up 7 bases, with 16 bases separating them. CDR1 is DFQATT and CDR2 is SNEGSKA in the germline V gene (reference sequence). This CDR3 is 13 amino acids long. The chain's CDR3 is CSAEGGRDNEQFF. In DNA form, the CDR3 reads TGCAGTGCCGAGGGGGGGCGCGATAATGAGCAGTTCTTC.

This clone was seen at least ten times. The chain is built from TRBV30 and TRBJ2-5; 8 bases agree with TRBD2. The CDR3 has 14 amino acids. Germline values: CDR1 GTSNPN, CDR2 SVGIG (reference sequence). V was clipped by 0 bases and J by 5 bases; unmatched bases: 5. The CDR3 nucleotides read TGTGCCTGGAGTGTACGGGGGGGCAGGGAGACCCAGTACTTC. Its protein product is CAWSVRGGRETQYF.

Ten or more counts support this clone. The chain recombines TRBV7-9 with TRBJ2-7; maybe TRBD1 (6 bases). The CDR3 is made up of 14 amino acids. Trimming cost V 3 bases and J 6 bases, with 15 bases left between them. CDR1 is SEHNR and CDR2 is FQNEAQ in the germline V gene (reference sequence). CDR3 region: CASSFPQGPGEQYF. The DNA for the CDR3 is TGTGCCAGCAGCTTCCCACAGGGTCCGGGCGAGCAGTACTTC.

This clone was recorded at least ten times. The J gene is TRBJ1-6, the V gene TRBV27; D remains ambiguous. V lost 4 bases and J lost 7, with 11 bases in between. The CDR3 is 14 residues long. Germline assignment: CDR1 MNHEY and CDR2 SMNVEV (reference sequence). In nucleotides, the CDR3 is TGTGCCAGCAGTTCGATATCAGTGAATTCACCCCTCCACTTT. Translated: CASSSISVNSPLHF.

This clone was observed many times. For the CDR3, the DNA is TGTGCCAGCAGCCCCGGACAGTTCTATGGCTACACCTTC. Its translation: CASSPGQFYGYTF. The V call is TRBV14, the J call TRBJ1-2; possibly TRBD1 for D (6 bases). The CDR3 has 13 residues. V was trimmed by 4 bases and J by 4 bases, leaving 10 bases between them. Germline CDR1 and CDR2: SGHDN and FVKESK.

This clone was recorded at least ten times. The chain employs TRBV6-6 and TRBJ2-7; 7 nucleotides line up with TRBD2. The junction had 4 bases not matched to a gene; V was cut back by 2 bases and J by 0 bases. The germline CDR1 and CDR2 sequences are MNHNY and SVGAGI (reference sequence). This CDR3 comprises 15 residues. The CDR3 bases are TGTGCCAGCAGTTACGTTCGGGGGGACTCCTACGAGCAGTACTTC. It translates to CASSYVRGDSYEQYF.

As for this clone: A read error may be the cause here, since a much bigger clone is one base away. This chain's CDR3 is CASSLDLDRGWGDEQFF. The CDR3 DNA sequence: TGCGCCAGCAGCTTGGACCTCGACAGGGGATGGGGGGATGAGCAGTTCTTC. The chain couples TRBV5-1 to TRBJ2-1, with TRBD1 matching over 8 bases. The CDR3 is made up of 17 amino acids. CDR1 is SGHRS, CDR2 YFSETQ, per germline. Losses at the gene ends were 0 bases for V and 8 bases for J; bases not matched to a gene: 13.

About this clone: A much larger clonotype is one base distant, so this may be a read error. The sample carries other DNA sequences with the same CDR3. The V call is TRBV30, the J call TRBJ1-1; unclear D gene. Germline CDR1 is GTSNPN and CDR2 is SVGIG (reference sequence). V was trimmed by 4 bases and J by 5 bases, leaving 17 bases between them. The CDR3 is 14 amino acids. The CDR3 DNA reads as TGTGCCTGGAATTTGAGGGCGGGGATGACTGAAGCTTTCTTT. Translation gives CAWNLRAGMTEAFF.

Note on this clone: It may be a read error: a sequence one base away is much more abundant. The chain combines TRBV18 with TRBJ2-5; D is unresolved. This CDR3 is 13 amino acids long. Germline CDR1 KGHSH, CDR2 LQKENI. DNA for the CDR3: TGTGCCATCTCACCACCGACAAGAGAGACCCAGTACTTC. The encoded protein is CAISPPTRETQYF.

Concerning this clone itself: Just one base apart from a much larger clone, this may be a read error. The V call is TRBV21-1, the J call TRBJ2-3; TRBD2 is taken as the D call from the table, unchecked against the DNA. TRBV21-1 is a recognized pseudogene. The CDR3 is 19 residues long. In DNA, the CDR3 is TGTGCCAGCACGACGGACAGTGGGACTAGCGGGTGGAGGACAGATACGCAGTATTTT. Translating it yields CASTTDSGTSGWRTDTQYF.

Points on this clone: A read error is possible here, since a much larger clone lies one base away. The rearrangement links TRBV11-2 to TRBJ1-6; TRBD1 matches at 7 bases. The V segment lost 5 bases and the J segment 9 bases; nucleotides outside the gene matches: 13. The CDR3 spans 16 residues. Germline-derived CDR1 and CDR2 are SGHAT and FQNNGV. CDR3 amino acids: CASSPTGLFGGSPLHF. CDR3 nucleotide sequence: TGTGCCAGCAGCCCGACAGGGTTGTTTGGCGGTTCACCCCTCCACTTT.

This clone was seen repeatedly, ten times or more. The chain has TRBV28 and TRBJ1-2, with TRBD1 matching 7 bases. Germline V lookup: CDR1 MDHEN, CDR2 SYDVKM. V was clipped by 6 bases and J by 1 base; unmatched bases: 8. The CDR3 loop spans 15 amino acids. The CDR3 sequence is CASSSGGGYNYGYTF. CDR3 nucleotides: TGTGCCAGCAGCTCCGGAGGGGGCTATAACTATGGCTACACCTTC.

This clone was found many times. In DNA, the CDR3 is TGTGCCAGCAGTTCCGCTAGGAAAGGGCAAGATACGCAGTATTTT. It yields the protein CASSSARKGQDTQYF. This chain joins TRBV27 and TRBJ2-3; no reliable D call. CDR1 and CDR2 (germline): MNHEY, SMNVEV (reference sequence). The ends were cut back, 4 bases at V and 5 bases at J, with 16 bases in the middle. This CDR3 spans 15 amino acids.

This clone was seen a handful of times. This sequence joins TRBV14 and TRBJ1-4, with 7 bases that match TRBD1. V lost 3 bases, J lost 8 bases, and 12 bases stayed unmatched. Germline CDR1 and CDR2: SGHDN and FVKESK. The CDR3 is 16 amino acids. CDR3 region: CASSHLRGTVGEKLFF. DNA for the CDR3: TGTGCCAGCAGCCACCTACGGGGGACAGTGGGGGAAAAACTGTTTTTT.

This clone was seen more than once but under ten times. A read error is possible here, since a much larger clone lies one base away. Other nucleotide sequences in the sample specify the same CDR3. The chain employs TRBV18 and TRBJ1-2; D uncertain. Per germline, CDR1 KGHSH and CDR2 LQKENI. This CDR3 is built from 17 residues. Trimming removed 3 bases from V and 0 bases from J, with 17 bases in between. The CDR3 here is CASSPTPLVLTNYGYTF. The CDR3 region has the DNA TGTGCCAGCTCACCCACCCCATTGGTTCTGACTAACTATGGCTACACCTTC.

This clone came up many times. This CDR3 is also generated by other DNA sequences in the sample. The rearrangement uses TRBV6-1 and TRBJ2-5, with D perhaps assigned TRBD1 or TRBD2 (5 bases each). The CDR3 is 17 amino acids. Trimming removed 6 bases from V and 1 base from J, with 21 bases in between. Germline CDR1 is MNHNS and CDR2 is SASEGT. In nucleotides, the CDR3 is TGTGCCAGCAGGAGGGGAAGCCGGTCGATTCTCCAAGAGACCCAGTACTTC. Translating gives CASRRGSRSILQETQYF.

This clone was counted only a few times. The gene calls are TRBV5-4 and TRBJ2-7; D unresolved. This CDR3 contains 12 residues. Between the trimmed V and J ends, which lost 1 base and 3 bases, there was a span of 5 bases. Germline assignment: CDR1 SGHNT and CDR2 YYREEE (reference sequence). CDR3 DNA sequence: TGTGCCAGCAGCTTGTCAAGCTACGAGCAGTACTTC. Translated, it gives CASSLSSYEQYF. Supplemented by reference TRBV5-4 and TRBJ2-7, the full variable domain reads ETGVTQSPTHLIKTRGQQVTLRCSSQSGHNTVSWYQQALGQGPQFIFQYYREEENGRGNFPPRFSGLQFPNYSSELNVNALELDDSALYLCASSLSSYEQYFGPGTRLTVT.

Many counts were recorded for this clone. CDR3 nucleotide sequence: TGTGCCAGCAGCTTGGCCGTGGGCAGTGAATGGGCTTTCTTT. Residues: CASSLAVGSEWAFF. The rearrangement joins TRBV5-6 to TRBJ1-1, with D unclear. The V end was cut by 0 bases, the J end by 11 bases, with 17 bases between. CDR1 is SGHDT and CDR2 is YYEEEE in the germline V gene. This CDR3 contains 14 residues.

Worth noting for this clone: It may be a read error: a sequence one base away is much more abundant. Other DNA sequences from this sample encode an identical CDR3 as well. The CDR3 region is CASSFGTGYHQPQHF. The CDR3 bases are TGTGCCAGCAGCTTTGGGACAGGGTACCATCAGCCCCAGCATTTT. V and J are TRBV5-5 and TRBJ1-5; 9 bases fit TRBD1. V lost 2 bases to trimming and J lost 5 bases; unmatched junction nucleotides: 5. The CDR3 is 15 amino acids. Germline V gene lookup returns CDR1 SGHKS and CDR2 YYEKEE (reference sequence).

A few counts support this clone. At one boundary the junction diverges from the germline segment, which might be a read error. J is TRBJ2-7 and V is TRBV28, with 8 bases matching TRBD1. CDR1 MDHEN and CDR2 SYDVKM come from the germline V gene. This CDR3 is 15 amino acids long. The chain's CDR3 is CASRDRGTGTYDQYF. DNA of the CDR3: TGTGCCAGCAGGGATAGGGGGACAGGAACCTACGACCAGTACTTC. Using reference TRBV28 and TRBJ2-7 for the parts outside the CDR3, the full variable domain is DVKVTQSSRYLVKRTGEKVFLECVQDMDHENMFWYRQDPGLGLRLIYFSYDVKMKEKGDIPEGYSVSREKKERFSLILESASTNQTSMYLCASRDRGTGTYDQYFGPGTRLTVT.

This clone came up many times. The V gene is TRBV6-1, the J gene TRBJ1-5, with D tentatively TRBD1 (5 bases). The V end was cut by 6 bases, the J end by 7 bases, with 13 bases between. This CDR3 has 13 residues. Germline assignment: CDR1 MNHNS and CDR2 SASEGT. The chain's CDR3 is CASRDRIGQPQHF. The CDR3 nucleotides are TGTGCCAGCAGAGACAGAATAGGGCAGCCCCAGCATTTT.

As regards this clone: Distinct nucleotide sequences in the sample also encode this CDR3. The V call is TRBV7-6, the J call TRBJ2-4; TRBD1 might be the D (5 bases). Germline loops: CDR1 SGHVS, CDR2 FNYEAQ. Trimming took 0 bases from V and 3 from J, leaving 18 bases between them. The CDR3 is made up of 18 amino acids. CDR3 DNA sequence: TGTGCCAGCAGCTTAGCGGTAGCTGGGGCGGCGGTCAAAAACATTCAGTACTTC. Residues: CASSLAVAGAAVKNIQYF.

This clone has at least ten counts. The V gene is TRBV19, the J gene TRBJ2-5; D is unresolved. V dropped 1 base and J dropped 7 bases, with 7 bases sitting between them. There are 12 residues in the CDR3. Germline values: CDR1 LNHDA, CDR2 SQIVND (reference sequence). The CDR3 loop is CASSIVGSTQYF. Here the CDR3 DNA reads TGTGCCAGTAGTATAGTCGGATCGACCCAGTACTTC.

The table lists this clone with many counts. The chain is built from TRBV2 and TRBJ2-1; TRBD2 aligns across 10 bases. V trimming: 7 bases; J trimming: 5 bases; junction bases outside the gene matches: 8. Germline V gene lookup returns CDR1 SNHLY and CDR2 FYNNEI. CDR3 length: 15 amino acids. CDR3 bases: TGTGCCAGCACCCGAACTAGCGGGGTTAACAATGAGCAGTTCTTC. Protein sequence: CASTRTSGVNNEQFF. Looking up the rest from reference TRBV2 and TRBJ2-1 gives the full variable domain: EPEVTQTPSHQVTQMGQEVILRCVPISNHLYFYWYRQILGQKVEFLVSFYNNEISEKSEIFDDQFSVERPDGSNFTLKIRSTKLEDSAMYFCASTRTSGVNNEQFFGPGTRLTVL.

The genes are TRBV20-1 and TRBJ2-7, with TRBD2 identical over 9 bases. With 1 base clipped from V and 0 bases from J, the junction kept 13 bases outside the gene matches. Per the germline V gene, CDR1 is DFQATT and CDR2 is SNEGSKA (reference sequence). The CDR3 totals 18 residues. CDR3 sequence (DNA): TGCAGTGCTAGAGTGATTGAACTAGCGGGTATTAGCTCCTACGAGCAGTACTTC. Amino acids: CSARVIELAGISSYEQYF.

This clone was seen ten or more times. This CDR3 is CASSGRAGSSYNEQFF. The DNA of the CDR3 is TGTGCCAGCAGTGGCAGGGCGGGGAGCTCCTACAATGAGCAGTTCTTC. The chain uses TRBV2 and TRBJ2-1, with a weak D call TRBD2 (6 bases). The germline CDR1 and CDR2 sequences are SNHLY and FYNNEI. Trimming took off 4 bases at V and 0 bases at J, with 13 bases between the two ends. CDR3 length: 16 amino acids.

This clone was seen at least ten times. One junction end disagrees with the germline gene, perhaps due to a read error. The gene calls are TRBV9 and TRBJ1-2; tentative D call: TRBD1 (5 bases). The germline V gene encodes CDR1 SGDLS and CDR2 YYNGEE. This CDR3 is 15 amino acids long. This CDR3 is CVSSVGLAGAEGYTF. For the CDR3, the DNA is TGTGTCAGCAGCGTAGGTTTGGCCGGGGCGGAAGGCTACACCTTC.

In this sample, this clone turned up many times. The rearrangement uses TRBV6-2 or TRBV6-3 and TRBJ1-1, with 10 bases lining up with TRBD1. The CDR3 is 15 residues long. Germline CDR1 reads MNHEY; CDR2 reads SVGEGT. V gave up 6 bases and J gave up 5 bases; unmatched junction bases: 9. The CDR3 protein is CASSLTGQGRTEAFF. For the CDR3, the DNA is TGTGCCAGCAGCCTAACGGGACAGGGGAGGACTGAAGCTTTCTTT.